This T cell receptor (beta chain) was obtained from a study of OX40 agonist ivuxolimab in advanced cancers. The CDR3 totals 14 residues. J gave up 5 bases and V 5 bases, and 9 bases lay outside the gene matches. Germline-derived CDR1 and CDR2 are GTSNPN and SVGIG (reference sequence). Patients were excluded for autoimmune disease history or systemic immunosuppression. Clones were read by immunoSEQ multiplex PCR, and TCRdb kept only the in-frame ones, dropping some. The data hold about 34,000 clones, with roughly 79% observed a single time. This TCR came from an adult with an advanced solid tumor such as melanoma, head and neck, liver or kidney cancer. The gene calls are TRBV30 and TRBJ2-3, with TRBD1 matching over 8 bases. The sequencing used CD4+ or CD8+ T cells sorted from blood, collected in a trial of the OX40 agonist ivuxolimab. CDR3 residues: CAWGQGVARDTQYF. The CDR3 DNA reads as TGTGCCTGGGGACAGGGAGTCGCCAGAGATACGCAGTATTTT.